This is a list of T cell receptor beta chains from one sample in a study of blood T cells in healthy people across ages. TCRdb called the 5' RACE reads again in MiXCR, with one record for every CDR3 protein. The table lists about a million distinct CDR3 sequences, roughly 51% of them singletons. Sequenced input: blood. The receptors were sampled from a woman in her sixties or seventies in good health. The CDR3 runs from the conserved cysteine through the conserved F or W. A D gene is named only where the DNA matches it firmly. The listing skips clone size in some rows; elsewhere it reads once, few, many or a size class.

CDR3 DNA: TGTGCCAGCAGTTTTTCAGGGGGCAGCCAGCCCCAGCATTTT; CDR3 protein: CASSFSGGSQPQHF; clone size: NA; J gene: TRBJ1-5; V gene: TRBV27; D gene: TRBD1
CDR3 DNA: TGCAGTGCTAGAGCCGGGACTAGCCCCTACAATGAGCAGTTCTTC; CDR3 protein: CSARAGTSPYNEQFF; clone size: NA; J gene: TRBJ2-1; V gene: TRBV20-1; D gene: TRBD2
CDR3 DNA: TGTGCCAGCAGTTTATCTTTACCGGGACAGGGGGCGTGGGAGCAGTACTTC; CDR3 protein: CASSLSLPGQGAWEQYF; clone size: NA; J gene: TRBJ2-7; V gene: TRBV27; D gene: TRBD1
CDR3 DNA: TGCGCCAGCAGCCCACCAACCCGACAGACCAATGAGCAGTACTTC; CDR3 protein: CASSPPTRQTNEQYF; clone size: NA; J gene: TRBJ2-5; V gene: TRBV4-1; D gene: NA
CDR3 DNA: TGTGCCAGCAGTTTAGGCGGGAGGGCCGTTGATACGCAGTATTTT; CDR3 protein: CASSLGGRAVDTQYF; clone size: few; J gene: TRBJ2-3; V gene: TRBV12-3/TRBV12-4; D gene: TRBD2
CDR3 DNA: TGCGCCAGCAGCCAAGAGGAGGGGGTAGAGACCCAGTACTTC; CDR3 protein: CASSQEEGVETQYF; clone size: NA; J gene: TRBJ2-5; V gene: TRBV3-1; D gene: NA
CDR3 DNA: TGCGCCAGCAGCCTCTACCCGGGACAGGGATACGAGCAGTACTTC; CDR3 protein: CASSLYPGQGYEQYF; clone size: NA; J gene: TRBJ2-7; V gene: TRBV5-1; D gene: TRBD1
CDR3 DNA: TGTGCCAGCAGTGATCTGGGATCTCAGGGAGATACGCAGTATTTT; CDR3 protein: CASSDLGSQGDTQYF; clone size: NA; J gene: TRBJ2-3; V gene: TRBV12-3/TRBV12-4; D gene: NA
CDR3 DNA: TGTGCCACCAGTGATTCACGGACTAGCGGGAGCCATTCGTCCTACGAGCAGTACTTC; CDR3 protein: CATSDSRTSGSHSSYEQYF; clone size: NA; J gene: TRBJ2-7; V gene: TRBV24-1; D gene: TRBD2
CDR3 DNA: TGCAGTGTCGTCCATACTTCACGCTACGGGGAGCTGTTTTTT; CDR3 protein: CSVVHTSRYGELFF; clone size: NA; J gene: TRBJ2-2; V gene: TRBV20-1; D gene: NA
CDR3 DNA: TGCGCCAGCAGCAAAACAGGGGGGACTAATGAAAAACTGTTTTTT; CDR3 protein: CASSKTGGTNEKLFF; clone size: NA; J gene: TRBJ1-4; V gene: TRBV5-1; D gene: TRBD1
CDR3 DNA: TGTGCCAGCAGTTCGCATAGCGGGAGCCCCTACAGTGAGCAGTTCTTC; CDR3 protein: CASSSHSGSPYSEQFF; clone size: NA; J gene: TRBJ2-1; V gene: TRBV25-1; D gene: TRBD2
CDR3 DNA: TGTGCCAGCAGCTTGGGCCCTTTTAGCGGGAGCTACGAGCAGTACTTC; CDR3 protein: CASSLGPFSGSYEQYF; clone size: NA; J gene: TRBJ2-7; V gene: TRBV5-8; D gene: TRBD2
CDR3 DNA: TGCGCCAGCAACGTCGATTTTGGGTTGAACACTGAAGCTTTCTTT; CDR3 protein: CASNVDFGLNTEAFF; clone size: NA; J gene: TRBJ1-1; V gene: TRBV5-1; D gene: NA
CDR3 DNA: TGCGCCAGCAGCCAAGTATTACTAGCGGGAGTTCGGTACAATGAGACCCAGTACTTC; CDR3 protein: CASSQVLLAGVRYNETQYF; clone size: NA; J gene: TRBJ2-5; V gene: TRBV4-1; D gene: TRBD2
CDR3 DNA: TGTGCCAGCACATTTCGACTCACCCAGTCGGATGAGCAGTTCTTC; CDR3 protein: CASTFRLTQSDEQFF; clone size: NA; J gene: TRBJ2-1; V gene: TRBV28; D gene: NA
CDR3 DNA: TGTGCCAGCCGGACCTCTAGGAGCTCCTACGAGCAGTACTTC; CDR3 protein: CASRTSRSSYEQYF; clone size: NA; J gene: TRBJ2-7; V gene: TRBV12-3/TRBV12-4; D gene: NA
CDR3 DNA: TGCGCCAGCTGCCCTTCTACAGGGTCCAATTCACCCCTCCACTTT; CDR3 protein: CASCPSTGSNSPLHF; clone size: few; J gene: TRBJ1-6; V gene: TRBV4-1; D gene: NA
CDR3 DNA: TGTGCCAGCAGTTACTCGCCCCCGCAGGGCGTAGCTTTCTTT; CDR3 protein: CASSYSPPQGVAFF; clone size: NA; J gene: TRBJ1-1; V gene: TRBV6-5; D gene: NA
CDR3 DNA: TGTGCCAGCAGCTCCCGAGGGAACACTGAAGCTTTCTTT; CDR3 protein: CASSSRGNTEAFF; clone size: few; J gene: TRBJ1-1; V gene: TRBV7-9; D gene: NA
CDR3 DNA: TGTGCCAGCAGCCTCGTTAGCGGGAGTTCATTCTCCTACGAGCAGTACTTC; CDR3 protein: CASSLVSGSSFSYEQYF; clone size: NA; J gene: TRBJ2-7; V gene: TRBV7-8; D gene: TRBD2
CDR3 DNA: TGTGCCAGCACACACTCTCAACAGGGGGCGAACTATGGCTACACCTTC; CDR3 protein: CASTHSQQGANYGYTF; clone size: NA; J gene: TRBJ1-2; V gene: TRBV3-1; D gene: TRBD1
CDR3 DNA: TGTGCCAGCGGACCGACAGGGGACGAGACCCAGTACTTC; CDR3 protein: CASGPTGDETQYF; clone size: NA; J gene: TRBJ2-5; V gene: TRBV6-1; D gene: TRBD1
CDR3 DNA: TGTGCCAGCAGGGCCATAGGATCTTACGAGCAGTACTTC; CDR3 protein: CASRAIGSYEQYF; clone size: NA; J gene: TRBJ2-7; V gene: TRBV5-6; D gene: NA
CDR3 DNA: TGTGCCAGCAGTTACTCCATGACAGGGAGCTCCTACGAGCAGTACTTC; CDR3 protein: CASSYSMTGSSYEQYF; clone size: few; J gene: TRBJ2-7; V gene: TRBV6-5; D gene: TRBD1
CDR3 DNA: TGCAGTGCTAGAGCCCCCCTAGCGGGAGTCCCTTACAAGCAGTACTTC; CDR3 protein: CSARAPLAGVPYKQYF; clone size: NA; J gene: TRBJ2-5; V gene: TRBV20-1; D gene: TRBD2
CDR3 DNA: TGTGCCAGCAGCCAAGTAGCGGGGGTGAACCAAGAGACCCAGTACTTC; CDR3 protein: CASSQVAGVNQETQYF; clone size: once; J gene: TRBJ2-5; V gene: TRBV4-2; D gene: TRBD2
CDR3 DNA: TGTGCCACCCGCAAGAGGGGAGGCTCCTACAATGAGCAGTACTTC; CDR3 protein: CATRKRGGSYNEQYF; clone size: once; J gene: TRBJ2-7; V gene: TRBV15; D gene: NA
CDR3 DNA: TGTGCCAGCAGCCCAGGGACTAGCGAGACAGATACGCAGTATTTT; CDR3 protein: CASSPGTSETDTQYF; clone size: NA; J gene: TRBJ2-3; V gene: TRBV7-2; D gene: TRBD2
CDR3 DNA: TGTGCCAGCAGCCCCGGGACAGCGATCACCGGGGAGCTGTTTTTT; CDR3 protein: CASSPGTAITGELFF; clone size: NA; J gene: TRBJ2-2; V gene: TRBV28; D gene: TRBD1
CDR3 DNA: TGCAGTGCTAGCCTGGGGGGAGGGGGTTTGGAGACCCAGTACTTC; CDR3 protein: CSASLGGGGLETQYF; clone size: NA; J gene: TRBJ2-5; V gene: TRBV20-1; D gene: NA
CDR3 DNA: TGTGCCAGCAGTGACGGGCGACAGATTCTTCAGCCCCAGCATTTT; CDR3 protein: CASSDGRQILQPQHF; clone size: NA; J gene: TRBJ1-5; V gene: TRBV6-1; D gene: NA
CDR3 DNA: TGTGCCTGGAGGAGGGTGAACACTGAAGCTTTCTTT; CDR3 protein: CAWRRVNTEAFF; clone size: once; J gene: TRBJ1-1; V gene: TRBV30; D gene: NA
CDR3 DNA: TGTGCCATCAGTGAGTCAGGGGGTGGACGGAATGAGCAGTTCTTC; CDR3 protein: CAISESGGGRNEQFF; clone size: NA; J gene: TRBJ2-1; V gene: TRBV10-3; D gene: NA
CDR3 DNA: TGTGCCAGCAGCTTAATAAGGGGCACACTTCGGGACGAGCAGTACTTC; CDR3 protein: CASSLIRGTLRDEQYF; clone size: once; J gene: TRBJ2-7; V gene: TRBV13; D gene: NA
CDR3 DNA: TGTGCCAGCAGTTTAGTCGGGGGGAGCGGCAATCAGCCCCAGCATTTT; CDR3 protein: CASSLVGGSGNQPQHF; clone size: few; J gene: TRBJ1-5; V gene: TRBV28; D gene: NA
CDR3 DNA: TGTGCCAGCAGCTCCGGGACAGGGCGTGTTGTCGGGGAAAAACTGTTTTTT; CDR3 protein: CASSSGTGRVVGEKLFF; clone size: few; J gene: TRBJ1-4; V gene: TRBV7-2; D gene: TRBD1
CDR3 DNA: TGCAGTGCTAGAGCAGCTAGCGGGATCTACAATGAGCAGTTCTTC; CDR3 protein: CSARAASGIYNEQFF; clone size: NA; J gene: TRBJ2-1; V gene: TRBV20-1; D gene: TRBD2
CDR3 DNA: TGTGCCAGCAGGCCGACAGGGAACTATGGCTACACCTTC; CDR3 protein: CASRPTGNYGYTF; clone size: many; J gene: TRBJ1-2; V gene: TRBV11-2; D gene: TRBD1
CDR3 DNA: TGTGCCAGCAGCGTAGGCTGGGGGCGCCACGAGCAGTACTTC; CDR3 protein: CASSVGWGRHEQYF; clone size: few; J gene: TRBJ2-7; V gene: TRBV9; D gene: NA
CDR3 DNA: TGTGCCAGCAGCCCAAATCGGGGATCGGGCAATGAGCAGTTCTTC; CDR3 protein: CASSPNRGSGNEQFF; clone size: NA; J gene: TRBJ2-1; V gene: TRBV7-2; D gene: NA
CDR3 DNA: TGCAGCGTTGTTTCGGTTAGCGGGAGGGCCACGGGAAATGAGCAGTTCTTC; CDR3 protein: CSVVSVSGRATGNEQFF; clone size: NA; J gene: TRBJ2-1; V gene: TRBV29-1; D gene: TRBD2
CDR3 DNA: TGCGCCAGCAGCCAATTATTAGCGGGAGGTCGGACCCAGTACTTC; CDR3 protein: CASSQLLAGGRTQYF; clone size: few; J gene: TRBJ2-5; V gene: TRBV4-1; D gene: TRBD2
CDR3 DNA: TGCAGCGTTGAGGGGGGCGCTTGGCAGTACTTC; CDR3 protein: CSVEGGAWQYF; clone size: NA; J gene: TRBJ2-7; V gene: TRBV29-1; D gene: NA
CDR3 DNA: TGCAGCGTTGACTCCGGGCTTGATGGCTACACCTTC; CDR3 protein: CSVDSGLDGYTF; clone size: many; J gene: TRBJ1-2; V gene: TRBV29-1; D gene: NA
CDR3 DNA: TGTGCCACCAGCAGAGTTTCGTATCGGGACACCAAAAACATTCAGTACTTC; CDR3 protein: CATSRVSYRDTKNIQYF; clone size: NA; J gene: TRBJ2-4; V gene: TRBV15; D gene: NA
CDR3 DNA: TGTGCCAACAGCCCCCCGGTAATGAGCGGGGAAGAAGAGACCCAGTACTTC; CDR3 protein: CANSPPVMSGEEETQYF; clone size: NA; J gene: TRBJ2-5; V gene: TRBV13; D gene: TRBD2